This entry concerns a single T cell receptor (beta chain). Generated by immunoSEQ multiplex PCR, the TCRdb table keeps only in-frame clones and is missing some. The data contain approximately 2,000,000 clones, about 90% of them singletons. This sample is part of a study of shared clonotypes between healthy human individuals. Background on the study: CD4 naive cells filled three plates per donor, CD4 memory three, CD8 naive two and CD8 memory one.

The germline gives CDR1 GTSNPN, CDR2 SVGIG (reference sequence). V lost 3 bases and J lost 0, with 17 bases in between. The CDR3 consists of 16 residues. The study separated CD4+ cells into CD45RA+ naive and CD45RA-negative memory subsets. This clonotype originated in a man between 18 and 35 years old in good health. Some clones in this sample may be carry-over from other donors' samples. Sequencing input: naive CD4+ T cells from PBMCs. Subset described: CD45RA+ positively selected. The chain employs TRBV30 and TRBJ1-2; no firm D call. The DNA of the CDR3 is TGTGCCTGGAGCCATCTCGGACGGGAAGCTAACTATGGCTACACCTTC. Translated: CAWSHLGREANYGYTF.